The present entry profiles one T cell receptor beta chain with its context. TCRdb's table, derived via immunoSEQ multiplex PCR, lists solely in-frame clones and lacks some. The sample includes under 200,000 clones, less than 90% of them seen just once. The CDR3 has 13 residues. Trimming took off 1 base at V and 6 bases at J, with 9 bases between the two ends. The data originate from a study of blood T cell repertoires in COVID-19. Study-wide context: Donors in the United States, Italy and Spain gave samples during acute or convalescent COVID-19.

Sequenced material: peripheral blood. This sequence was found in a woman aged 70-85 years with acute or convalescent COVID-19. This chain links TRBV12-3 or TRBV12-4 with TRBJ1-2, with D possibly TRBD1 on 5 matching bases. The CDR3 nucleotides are TGTGCCAGCAGTTTAGGGGGGAGGGATGGCTACACCTTC. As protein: CASSLGGRDGYTF.